The 31 T cell receptor beta chains listed next were all sequenced from one sample in a study of blood T cell repertoires in COVID-19. Clones were sequenced by immunoSEQ multiplex PCR, and TCRdb holds only the in-frame ones, with some missing. The sample includes 91,000 or so clones, roughly 78% of them seen just once. Sequencing input: peripheral blood. The receptors were gathered from a man aged 50 to 60 with active or convalescent COVID-19.

The chain carries TRBV6-5 and TRBJ1-4; 8 nucleotides line up with TRBD1. Unmatched junction bases numbered 5, after V lost 10 bases and J lost 1 base. This CDR3 comprises 14 residues. CDR1 and CDR2 from the germline V gene are MNHEY and SVGAGI. The CDR3 region is CATTGGVTNEKLFF. CDR3 coding DNA: TGTGCCACCACAGGGGGTGTAACTAATGAAAAACTGTTTTTT.

This chain uses TRBV25-1 with TRBJ1-5, with D possibly TRBD1 on 5 matching bases. V was pared by 2 bases and J by 2 bases, with 7 bases between. The CDR3 extends over 14 amino acids. The V gene's germline CDR1 is MGHDK and CDR2 SYGVNS. The CDR3 bases are TGTGCCAGCAGTGAAGCGGGGGGCAATCAGCCCCAGCATTTT. Amino acid sequence: CASSEAGGNQPQHF.

This sequence joins TRBV2 and TRBJ2-5, with a tentative D call TRBD2 (5 bases). The CDR3 has 15 residues. Trimming took 6 bases from V and 7 from J, leaving 21 bases between them. Germline V gives CDR1 SNHLY, CDR2 FYNNEI. CDR3 DNA sequence: TGTGCCAGCAGGGGTTCCACGGGGATATCGGGGACCCAGTACTTC. Translation: CASRGSTGISGTQYF.

This chain uses TRBV6-1 with TRBJ2-1, with 7 bases lining up with TRBD2. The V gene end was trimmed by 1 base and the J gene end by 0 bases; junction bases not matched to a gene: 0. This CDR3 contains 15 residues. Germline values: CDR1 MNHNS, CDR2 SASEGT. CDR3 nucleotides: TGTGCCAGCAGTGAAGGGGGGGGCTCCTACAATGAGCAGTTCTTC. Translating gives CASSEGGGSYNEQFF.

The genes are TRBV4-1 and TRBJ1-6; possible D gene TRBD1, 6 bases. The CDR3 runs to 15 residues. The germline V gene has CDR1 MGHRA and CDR2 YSYEKL. V was pared by 0 bases and J by 8 bases, with 11 bases between. For the CDR3, the DNA is TGCGCCAGCAGCCAAGATGCCAGGGGTGATTCACCCCTCCACTTT. Translating gives CASSQDARGDSPLHF.

This clone was detected only once. V is TRBV5-6 and J is TRBJ2-2; D remains unclear. V lost 2 bases, J lost 2 bases, and 7 bases lay in between. The CDR3 contains 14 residues. Germline V gives CDR1 SGHDT, CDR2 YYEEEE. The CDR3 bases are TGTGCCAGCAGCTTTGACACCAACACCGGGGAGCTGTTTTTT. The encoded protein is CASSFDTNTGELFF. Combining the CDR3 with reference TRBV5-6 and TRBJ2-2 gives the whole variable domain DAGVTQSPTHLIKTRGQQVTLRCSPKSGHDTVSWYQQALGQGPQFIFQYYEEEERQRGNFPDRFSGHQFPNYSSELNVNALLLGDSALYLCASSFDTNTGELFFGEGSRLTVL.

The chain carries TRBV6-5 and TRBJ2-5; no definite D call. Germline values: CDR1 MNHEY, CDR2 SVGAGI. Trimming stripped 2 bases from V and 7 bases from J, with 8 bases between. The CDR3 is 12 amino acids. CDR3 amino acids: CASSYPSGTQYF. In DNA, the CDR3 is TGTGCCAGCAGTTACCCTTCAGGGACCCAGTACTTC.

This chain connects TRBV19 to TRBJ2-6; 8 bases agree with TRBD1. V dropped 6 bases and J dropped 13; count of bases not matched to a gene: 2. Germline V gene sequence: CDR1 LNHDA, CDR2 SQIVND (reference sequence). The CDR3 totals 11 residues. The CDR3 nucleotides read TGTGCCAGTAGAAGGGACAGGGTCCTGACTTTC. Translated, it gives CASRRDRVLTF. The full variable domain, with the rest looked up from reference TRBV19 and TRBJ2-6, is DGGITQSPKYLFRKEGQNVTLSCEQNLNHDAMYWYRQDPGQGLRLIYYSQIVNDFQKGDIAEGYSVSREKKESFPLTVTSAQKNPTAFYLCASRRDRVLTFGAGSRLTVL.

J is TRBJ1-4 and V is TRBV7-9, with a tentative D call TRBD1 (6 bases). The CDR3 spans 16 residues. Germline lookup yields CDR1 SEHNR and CDR2 FQNEAQ (reference sequence). V dropped 5 bases and J dropped 6 bases, with 19 bases sitting between them. In DNA form, the CDR3 reads TGTGCCAGCAGCACGTTACTACAGGGCCTGGATGAAAAACTGTTTTTT. It translates to CASSTLLQGLDEKLFF.

This clone was recorded only once. The CDR3 sequence: CASRRTGTYNEQFF. CDR3 coding DNA: TGTGCCAGCAGGCGGACAGGGACTTACAATGAGCAGTTCTTC. The chain uses TRBV7-2 and TRBJ2-1, with TRBD1 matching 8 bases. Germline V gene sequence: CDR1 SGHTA, CDR2 FQGNSA. This CDR3 has 14 amino acids. After removal of 6 bases from V and 4 bases from J, the junction contained 5 bases not matched to a gene.

The rearrangement joins TRBV7-9 to TRBJ1-6, with D possibly matching TRBD1 (6 bases). The CDR3 has 16 residues. Trimming pared 3 bases from V and 6 bases from J, leaving 15 bases between. CDR1 is SEHNR and CDR2 is FQNEAQ in the germline V gene (reference sequence). The CDR3 sequence is CASSFQGLGPNSPLHF. The CDR3 coding sequence is TGTGCCAGCAGCTTCCAGGGGCTGGGACCTAATTCACCCCTCCACTTT.

The chain combines TRBV14 with TRBJ1-2; 8 nucleotides align to TRBD1. The CDR3 loop spans 15 amino acids. Germline CDR1 SGHDN, CDR2 FVKESK. V lost 2 bases and J lost 4; bases outside the gene matches: 6. The CDR3 nucleotides read TGTGCCAGCAGCCAATGGACAGGGTTGGGCTATGGCTACACCTTC. It yields the protein CASSQWTGLGYGYTF.

The V and J genes are TRBV5-1 and TRBJ2-2; a weak D match, TRBD1 (5 bases). The CDR3 is 18 amino acids. CDR1 SGHRS and CDR2 YFSETQ come from the germline V gene. Trimming removed 4 bases at V and 2 bases at J, with 21 bases between. As DNA, the CDR3 is TGCGCCAGCAGCGCGGTCCCACAGGACCTGAAAAACACCGGGGAGCTGTTTTTT. Translated, it gives CASSAVPQDLKNTGELFF.

The chain joins TRBV20-1 to TRBJ2-3; the D gene is possibly TRBD2 (5 bases). Germline-derived CDR1 and CDR2 are DFQATT and SNEGSKA (reference sequence). V lost 2 bases, J lost 5 bases, and 5 bases lay in between. The CDR3 runs to 11 residues. The CDR3 DNA follows: TGCAGTGCTAGAACTAGAGATACGCAGTATTTT. Protein product: CSARTRDTQYF.

The rearrangement uses TRBV3-1 (or the pseudogene TRBV3-2) and TRBJ2-4; 11 bases line up with TRBD2. Per germline, CDR1 LGHDT and CDR2 YNNKEL (reference sequence). V was clipped by 0 bases and J by 7 bases; unmatched bases: 2. This CDR3 is 15 amino acids long. CDR3 nucleotide sequence: TGTGCCAGCAGCCAAGATTCTAGCGGGGGGAACATTCAGTACTTC. Translation: CASSQDSSGGNIQYF.

This rearrangement joins TRBV6-5 to TRBJ2-2; a weak D match, TRBD2 (5 bases). The CDR3 extends over 13 amino acids. Trimming removed 7 bases from V and 7 bases from J, with 13 bases in between. Germline CDR1 is MNHEY and CDR2 is SVGAGI. The CDR3 region is CASTPREIGELFF. CDR3 DNA sequence: TGTGCCAGCACCCCAAGGGAGATCGGGGAGCTGTTTTTT.

V is TRBV7-9 and J is TRBJ2-7, with D unclear. Trimming removed 5 bases from V and 7 bases from J, with 9 bases in between. The CDR3 is made up of 11 amino acids. Germline values: CDR1 SEHNR, CDR2 FQNEAQ (reference sequence). CDR3 in amino acids: CASSPLSEQYF. In DNA form, the CDR3 reads TGTGCCAGCAGCCCCCTGAGTGAGCAGTACTTC. The whole variable domain, filled in from reference TRBV7-9 and TRBJ2-7, reads DTGVSQNPRHKITKRGQNVTFRCDPISEHNRLYWYRQTLGQGPEFLTYFQNEAQLEKSRLLSDRFSAERPKGSFSTLEIQRTEQGDSAMYLCASSPLSEQYFGPGTRLTVT.

This clone turned up a few times. The chain is built from TRBV18 and TRBJ1-5; no clear D. Between the trimmed V and J ends, which lost 2 bases and 5 bases, there was a span of 7 bases. Germline V gene lookup returns CDR1 KGHSH and CDR2 LQKENI. The CDR3 runs to 13 residues. CDR3 sequence: CASSPGGDQPQHF. CDR3 in DNA: TGTGCCAGCTCACCAGGCGGAGATCAGCCCCAGCATTTT.

The V and J genes are TRBV2 and TRBJ1-3; tentative D call: TRBD1 (5 bases). Germline values: CDR1 SNHLY, CDR2 FYNNEI. CDR3 length equals 16 residues. V was clipped by 4 bases and J by 1 base, with 14 bases between them. The CDR3 region is CASSADSNTSGNTIYF. As DNA, the CDR3 is TGTGCCAGCAGTGCAGACAGTAACACGTCTGGAAACACCATATATTTT.

This chain's CDR3 is CASSGTGSYTF. CDR3 in DNA: TGTGCCAGCAGCGGGACAGGGAGCTACACCTTC. V usage is TRBV12-3 or TRBV12-4 and J usage is TRBJ1-2; 9 nucleotides match TRBD1. CDR3 length: 11 residues. V lost 6 bases to trimming and J lost 9 bases; unmatched junction nucleotides: 2.

This clone was counted a single time. This rearrangement joins TRBV28 to TRBJ1-3; unclear D gene. Trimming left V 9 bases short and J 6 bases short, with 21 bases between. The CDR3 consists of 15 residues. Germline V gene lookup returns CDR1 MDHEN and CDR2 SYDVKM. The CDR3 sequence: CASLTAEADSNTIYF. In DNA form, the CDR3 reads TGTGCCAGTTTGACGGCCGAGGCGGATTCAAACACCATATATTTT.

This clone appeared a single time. The CDR3 coding sequence is TGTGCCAGCAGTTACGCGGGGGGCTACGAGCAGTACTTC. Encoded protein: CASSYAGGYEQYF. The V gene is TRBV6-2 or TRBV6-3, the J gene TRBJ2-7; 8 bases agree with TRBD2. The length of the CDR3 is 13 residues. Trimming cost V 2 bases and J 3 bases; bases outside gene matches: 0. Germline V CDR1 and CDR2: MNHEY, SVGEGT.

The genes are TRBV19 and TRBJ2-1; 12 bases agree with TRBD2. With V trimmed by 2 bases and J by 4 bases, 3 bases remained unmatched. The CDR3 runs to 16 residues. The germline gives CDR1 LNHDA, CDR2 SQIVND (reference sequence). This chain's CDR3 is CASSIMGTSGYNEQFF. CDR3 nucleotide sequence: TGTGCCAGTAGTATAATGGGGACTAGCGGGTACAATGAGCAGTTCTTC. Together with reference TRBV19 and TRBJ2-1, the CDR3 gives the full variable domain: DGGITQSPKYLFRKEGQNVTLSCEQNLNHDAMYWYRQDPGQGLRLIYYSQIVNDFQKGDIAEGYSVSREKKESFPLTVTSAQKNPTAFYLCASSIMGTSGYNEQFFGPGTRLTVL.

The J gene is TRBJ2-3, the V gene TRBV6-6, with 8 bases fitting TRBD2. The V gene end was trimmed by 1 base and the J gene end by 4 bases; junction bases not matched to a gene: 4. The CDR3 runs 15 residues. CDR1 MNHNY and CDR2 SVGAGI come from the germline V gene (reference sequence). Here the CDR3 reads CASSYFGGGSDTQYF. The CDR3, as DNA: TGTGCCAGCAGTTACTTCGGGGGGGGGTCAGATACGCAGTATTTT.

V gene TRBV5-1 combines with J gene TRBJ1-4; 7 nucleotides agree with TRBD1. In germline, CDR1 is SGHRS, CDR2 YFSETQ. J gave up 2 bases and V 6 bases, and 1 base lay outside the gene matches. The CDR3 totals 13 residues. The CDR3, as DNA: TGCGCCAGCAAACAGGGGACTAATGAAAAACTGTTTTTT. Protein product: CASKQGTNEKLFF.

J is TRBJ1-1 and V is TRBV18; D not resolved. V dropped 3 bases and J dropped 3 bases, with 14 bases sitting between them. Germline lookup yields CDR1 KGHSH and CDR2 LQKENI. CDR3 length: 15 residues. CDR3 sequence (DNA): TGTGCCAGCTCACCCACGAGTCAGGTAGACACTGAAGCTTTCTTT. Residues: CASSPTSQVDTEAFF. The variable domain in full, completed from reference TRBV18 and TRBJ1-1, reads NAGVMQNPRHLVRRRGQEARLRCSPMKGHSHVYWYRQLPEEGLKFMVYLQKENIIDESGMPKERFSAEFPKEGPSILRIQQVVRGDSAAYFCASSPTSQVDTEAFFGQGTRLTVV.

The rearrangement links TRBV7-8 to TRBJ2-5; the match to TRBD2 covers 9 bases. Losses at the gene ends were 3 bases for V and 3 bases for J; bases not matched to a gene: 5. CDR1 is SGHVS and CDR2 is FQNEAQ in the germline V gene. CDR3 length equals 15 residues. CDR3 bases: TGTGCCAGCAGCTTCTTAGCGGGGGTGGAAGAGACCCAGTACTTC. Translated: CASSFLAGVEETQYF.

The gene calls are TRBV7-8 and TRBJ2-2; a possible D gene is TRBD1 (5 bases). The CDR3 has 14 residues. Germline V gene data show CDR1 as SGHVS and CDR2 as FQNEAQ. Trimming removed 5 bases from V and 4 bases from J, with 11 bases in between. The CDR3 here is CASSIQEFTGELFF. The DNA of the CDR3 is TGTGCCAGCAGCATACAGGAGTTCACCGGGGAGCTGTTTTTT. Drawing the rest from reference TRBV7-8 and TRBJ2-2, the complete variable domain is GAGVSQSPRYKVAKRGQDVALRCDPISGHVSLFWYQQALGQGPEFLTYFQNEAQLDKSGLPSDRFFAERPEGSVSTLKIQRTQQEDSAVYLCASSIQEFTGELFFGEGSRLTVL.

In its sample, this clone was seen once. The chain carries TRBV2 and TRBJ2-3, with 10 nucleotides matching TRBD2. The CDR3 spans 15 residues. The germline gives CDR1 SNHLY, CDR2 FYNNEI. J gave up 5 bases and V 3 bases, and 5 bases lay outside the gene matches. In DNA, the CDR3 is TGTGCCAGCAGTGATAAGCGGGGGGGTGGAGATACGCAGTATTTT. As protein: CASSDKRGGGDTQYF.

A few counts support this clone. The CDR3 coding sequence is TGTGCCAGCAGCCTCCGAAGGGGGGGGGATTACGAGCAGTACTTC. Its translation: CASSLRRGGDYEQYF. The chain joins TRBV7-2 to TRBJ2-7; the D gene is possibly TRBD2 (7 bases). This CDR3 region has 15 residues. Germline V gene data show CDR1 as SGHTA and CDR2 as FQGNSA. Trimming removed 5 bases from V and 4 bases from J, with 18 bases in between.

V usage is TRBV19 and J usage is TRBJ1-5; 12 bases line up with TRBD1. V dropped 4 bases and J dropped 5; count of bases not matched to a gene: 6. Germline CDR1 reads LNHDA; CDR2 reads SQIVND (reference sequence). The CDR3 is 16 amino acids. Here the CDR3 DNA reads TGTGCCAGTAGTAGTCCCGGGACAGGGGGCCATCAGCCCCAGCATTTT. Protein sequence: CASSSPGTGGHQPQHF.